These 3 T cell receptor beta chains were sequenced from one sample in a study of T cell responses to AZD1222 COVID-19 vaccine. TCRdb keeps only in-frame clones here, not all; method: immunoSEQ multiplex PCR. The sample holds roughly 150,000 clones, more than 85% seen once. The sample here was peripheral blood, taken 28 days after the second AZD1222 dose. Receptors originate from an adult who received the AZD1222 COVID-19 vaccine.

The genes are TRBV24-1 and TRBJ2-2, with TRBD2 matching over 9 bases. CDR1 is KGHDR, CDR2 SFDVKD, per germline. This CDR3 is built from 18 residues. The V segment lost 0 bases and the J segment 1 base; nucleotides outside the gene matches: 5. In DNA form, the CDR3 reads TGTGCCACCAGTGATTTGAAGGCTAGCGGGATGAACACCGGGGAGCTGTTTTTT. Protein sequence: CATSDLKASGMNTGELFF.

J is TRBJ2-3 and V is TRBV19, with D perhaps matching TRBD1 (6 bases). Trimming took off 7 bases at V and 0 bases at J, with 14 bases between the two ends. The CDR3 loop spans 15 amino acids. Germline CDR1 reads LNHDA; CDR2 reads SQIVND (reference sequence). CDR3 bases: TGTGCCAGTACCCCTCTGGACAGCAGCACAGATACGCAGTATTTT. Protein product: CASTPLDSSTDTQYF.

V is TRBV2 and J is TRBJ2-2; D unclear. The CDR3 extends over 13 amino acids. V lost 7 bases, J lost 2 bases, and 8 bases lay in between. CDR1 and CDR2 from the germline V gene are SNHLY and FYNNEI. CDR3 loop: CASTATNTGELFF. The CDR3 region has the DNA TGTGCCAGCACAGCGACCAACACCGGGGAGCTGTTTTTT.